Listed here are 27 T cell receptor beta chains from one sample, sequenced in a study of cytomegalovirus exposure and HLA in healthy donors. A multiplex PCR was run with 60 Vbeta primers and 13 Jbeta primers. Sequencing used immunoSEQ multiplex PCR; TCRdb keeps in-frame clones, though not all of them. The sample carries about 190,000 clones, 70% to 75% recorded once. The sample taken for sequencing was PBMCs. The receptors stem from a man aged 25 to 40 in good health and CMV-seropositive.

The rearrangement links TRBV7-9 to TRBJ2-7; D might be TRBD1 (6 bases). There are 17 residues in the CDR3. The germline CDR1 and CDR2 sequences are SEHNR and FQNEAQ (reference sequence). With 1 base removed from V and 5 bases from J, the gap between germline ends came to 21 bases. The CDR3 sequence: CASSLELTGQPYDEQYF. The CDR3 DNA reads TGTGCCAGCAGCTTAGAGTTGACTGGACAGCCGTACGACGAGCAGTACTTC.

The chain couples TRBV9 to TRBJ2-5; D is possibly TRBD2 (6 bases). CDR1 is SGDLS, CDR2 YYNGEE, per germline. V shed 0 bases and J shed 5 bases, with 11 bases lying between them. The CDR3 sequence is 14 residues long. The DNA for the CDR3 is TGTGCCAGCAGCGTAGGGGGCGGGACGGAGACCCAGTACTTC. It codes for CASSVGGGTETQYF.

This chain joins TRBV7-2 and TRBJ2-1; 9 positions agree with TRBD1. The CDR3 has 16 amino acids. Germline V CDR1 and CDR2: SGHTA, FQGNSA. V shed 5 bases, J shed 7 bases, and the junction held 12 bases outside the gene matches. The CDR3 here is CASSDPTGGAGNEQFF. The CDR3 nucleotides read TGTGCCAGCAGCGACCCCACAGGGGGCGCAGGAAATGAGCAGTTCTTC.

CDR3 sequence: CASSPLLPSNQPQHF. The CDR3 nucleotides read TGTGCCAGTAGTCCCCTACTTCCCTCAAATCAGCCCCAGCATTTT. The chain has TRBV19 and TRBJ1-5, with unresolved D. The V gene's germline CDR1 is LNHDA and CDR2 SQIVND (reference sequence). V was clipped by 5 bases and J by 4 bases, with 15 bases between them. This CDR3 is 15 amino acids long.

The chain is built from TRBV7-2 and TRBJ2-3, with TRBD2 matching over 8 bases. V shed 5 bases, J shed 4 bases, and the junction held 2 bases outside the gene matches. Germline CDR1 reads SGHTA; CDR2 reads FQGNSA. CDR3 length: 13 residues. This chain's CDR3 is CASSQREPDTQYF. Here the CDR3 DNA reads TGTGCCAGCAGCCAGCGGGAGCCAGATACGCAGTATTTT.

The CDR3 is CASRLNEEGCYEQYF. Written as DNA, the CDR3 is TGTGCAAGTCGCTTAAATGAGGAGGGGTGCTACGAGCAGTACTTC. V gene TRBV12-2 combines with J gene TRBJ2-7; no check of the table's D call, TRBD2, against the DNA was made. TRBV12-2 is a pseudogene. This CDR3 has 15 residues.

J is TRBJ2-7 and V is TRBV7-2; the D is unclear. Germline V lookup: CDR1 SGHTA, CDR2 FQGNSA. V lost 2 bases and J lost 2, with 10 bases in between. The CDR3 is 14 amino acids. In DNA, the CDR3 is TGTGCCAGCAGCTTAATCGGGTTCCCCTACGAGCAGTACTTC. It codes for CASSLIGFPYEQYF.

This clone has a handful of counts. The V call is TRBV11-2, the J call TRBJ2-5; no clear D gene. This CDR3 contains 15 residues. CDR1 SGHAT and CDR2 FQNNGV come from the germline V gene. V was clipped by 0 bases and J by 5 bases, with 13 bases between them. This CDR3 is CASSLEIRVRETQYF. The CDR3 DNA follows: TGTGCCAGCAGCTTAGAGATTCGGGTCCGGGAGACCCAGTACTTC.

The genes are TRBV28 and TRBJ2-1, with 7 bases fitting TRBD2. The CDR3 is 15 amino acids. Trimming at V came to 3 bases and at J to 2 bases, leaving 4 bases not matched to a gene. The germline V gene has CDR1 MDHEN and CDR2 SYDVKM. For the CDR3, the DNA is TGTGCCAGCAGTTTTGGGCTAGCGGCCTACAATGAGCAGTTCTTC. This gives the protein CASSFGLAAYNEQFF.

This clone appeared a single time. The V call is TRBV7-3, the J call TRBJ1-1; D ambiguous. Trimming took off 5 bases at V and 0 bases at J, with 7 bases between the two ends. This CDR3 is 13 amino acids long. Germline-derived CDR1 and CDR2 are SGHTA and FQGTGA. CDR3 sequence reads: CASSRGMNTEAFF. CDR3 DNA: TGTGCCAGCAGCCGAGGGATGAACACTGAAGCTTTCTTT.

CDR3 sequence reads: CASSRGGATDTQYF. The CDR3 nucleotides read TGTGCCAGCTCACGGGGGGGGGCCACAGATACGCAGTATTTT. The chain links TRBV4-2 to TRBJ2-3, with 8 bases aligning to TRBD2. The CDR3 has 14 residues. Germline V CDR1 and CDR2: LGHNA, YNFKEQ. The ends lost 8 bases at V and 2 bases at J; junction bases unmatched: 6.

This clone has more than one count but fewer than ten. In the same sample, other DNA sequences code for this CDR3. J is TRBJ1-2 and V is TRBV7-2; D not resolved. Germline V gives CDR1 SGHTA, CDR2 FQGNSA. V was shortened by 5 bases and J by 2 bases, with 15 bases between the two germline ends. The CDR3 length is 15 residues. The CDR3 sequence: CASSLLGEANYGYTF. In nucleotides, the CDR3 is TGTGCCAGCAGCCTCCTCGGGGAGGCCAACTATGGCTACACCTTC.

The CDR3 nucleotides are TGTGCCAGCAGTTTGGCCAGGGCAAATTCACCCCTCCACTTT. Its protein is CASSLARANSPLHF. V is TRBV27 and J is TRBJ1-6, with D perhaps matching TRBD1 (5 bases). V was clipped by 3 bases and J by 7 bases, with 10 bases between them. There are 14 residues in the CDR3. Germline CDR1 is MNHEY and CDR2 is SMNVEV (reference sequence).

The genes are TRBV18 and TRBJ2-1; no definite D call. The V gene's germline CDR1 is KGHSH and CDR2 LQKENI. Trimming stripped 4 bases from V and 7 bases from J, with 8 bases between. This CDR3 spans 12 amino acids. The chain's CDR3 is CASSLAQNEQFF. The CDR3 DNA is TGTGCCAGCTCACTGGCTCAAAATGAGCAGTTCTTC.

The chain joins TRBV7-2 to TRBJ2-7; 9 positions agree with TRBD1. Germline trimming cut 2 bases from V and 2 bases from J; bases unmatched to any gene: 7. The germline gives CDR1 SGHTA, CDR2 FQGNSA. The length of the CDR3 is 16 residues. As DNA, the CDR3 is TGTGCCAGCAGCTTAAGAGGGAGGGACAGGGCCTACGAGCAGTACTTC. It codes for CASSLRGRDRAYEQYF.

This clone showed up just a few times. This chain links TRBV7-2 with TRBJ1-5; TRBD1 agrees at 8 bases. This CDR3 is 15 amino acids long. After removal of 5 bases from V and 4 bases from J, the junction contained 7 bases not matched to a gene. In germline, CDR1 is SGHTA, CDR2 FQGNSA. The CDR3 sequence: CASSTGGQGNQPQHF. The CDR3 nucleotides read TGTGCCAGCAGCACAGGGGGGCAGGGGAATCAGCCCCAGCATTTT.

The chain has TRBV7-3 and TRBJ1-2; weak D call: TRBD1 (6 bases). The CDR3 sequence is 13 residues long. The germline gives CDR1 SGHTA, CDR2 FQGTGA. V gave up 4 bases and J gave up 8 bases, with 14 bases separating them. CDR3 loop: CASSSSGGRGYTF. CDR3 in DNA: TGTGCCAGCAGCTCCTCTGGGGGCCGGGGCTACACCTTC.

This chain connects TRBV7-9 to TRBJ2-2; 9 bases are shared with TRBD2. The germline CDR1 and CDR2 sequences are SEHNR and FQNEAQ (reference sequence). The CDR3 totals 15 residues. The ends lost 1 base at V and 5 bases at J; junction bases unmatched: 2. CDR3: CASSLGTSETGELFF. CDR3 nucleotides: TGTGCCAGCAGCTTAGGGACTAGCGAAACCGGGGAGCTGTTTTTT.

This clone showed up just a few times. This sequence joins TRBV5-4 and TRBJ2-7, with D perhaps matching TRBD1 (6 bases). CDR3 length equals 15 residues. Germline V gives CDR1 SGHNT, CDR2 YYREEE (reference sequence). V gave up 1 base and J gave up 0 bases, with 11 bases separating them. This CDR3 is CASSLTPDSSYEQYF. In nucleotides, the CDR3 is TGTGCCAGCAGCTTGACCCCGGACAGCTCCTACGAGCAGTACTTC.

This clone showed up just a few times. The CDR3 here is CASSTLGAQETQYF. DNA for the CDR3: TGTGCCAGCAGCACCCTGGGGGCCCAAGAGACCCAGTACTTC. V usage is TRBV5-6 and J usage is TRBJ2-5; D may be TRBD1 (6 bases). The CDR3 is made up of 14 amino acids. The germline gives CDR1 SGHDT, CDR2 YYEEEE. Deletions cut 4 bases from V and 1 base from J, with 11 bases between.

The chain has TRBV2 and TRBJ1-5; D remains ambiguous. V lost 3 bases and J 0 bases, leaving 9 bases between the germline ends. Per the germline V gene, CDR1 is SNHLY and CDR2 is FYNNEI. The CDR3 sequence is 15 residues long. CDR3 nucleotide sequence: TGTGCCAGCAGTGACAGGTCCAATAGCAATCAGCCCCAGCATTTT. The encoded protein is CASSDRSNSNQPQHF. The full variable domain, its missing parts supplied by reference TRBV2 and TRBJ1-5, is EPEVTQTPSHQVTQMGQEVILRCVPISNHLYFYWYRQILGQKVEFLVSFYNNEISEKSEIFDDQFSVERPDGSNFTLKIRSTKLEDSAMYFCASSDRSNSNQPQHFGDGTRLSIL.

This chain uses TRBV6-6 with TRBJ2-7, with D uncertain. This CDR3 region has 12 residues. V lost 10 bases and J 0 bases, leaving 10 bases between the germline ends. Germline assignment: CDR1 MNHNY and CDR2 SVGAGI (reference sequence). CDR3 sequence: CATSGLSYEQYF. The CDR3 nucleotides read TGTGCCACCTCAGGCCTCTCCTACGAGCAGTACTTC.

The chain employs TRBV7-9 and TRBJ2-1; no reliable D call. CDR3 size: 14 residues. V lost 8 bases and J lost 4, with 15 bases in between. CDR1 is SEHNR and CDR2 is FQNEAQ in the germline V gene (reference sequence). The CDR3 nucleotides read TGTGCCAGCGCCAAAACAGATAGGTACAATGAGCAGTTCTTC. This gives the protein CASAKTDRYNEQFF.

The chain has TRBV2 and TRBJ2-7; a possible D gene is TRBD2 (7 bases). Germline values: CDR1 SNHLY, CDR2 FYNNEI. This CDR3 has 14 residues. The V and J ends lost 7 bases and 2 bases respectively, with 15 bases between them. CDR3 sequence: CASTYRAGAYEQYF. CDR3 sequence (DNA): TGTGCCAGCACCTACAGGGCGGGGGCCTACGAGCAGTACTTC.

This CDR3 is CASSLLAGGQETQYF. CDR3 nucleotides: TGTGCCAGCAGCCTCCTAGCGGGGGGCCAAGAGACCCAGTACTTC. The gene calls are TRBV5-8 and TRBJ2-5; 11 nucleotides align to TRBD2. Trimming removed 4 bases from V and 1 base from J; junction bases left unmatched: 3. The germline V gene has CDR1 SGHTS and CDR2 YDEGEE. This CDR3 is 15 amino acids long.

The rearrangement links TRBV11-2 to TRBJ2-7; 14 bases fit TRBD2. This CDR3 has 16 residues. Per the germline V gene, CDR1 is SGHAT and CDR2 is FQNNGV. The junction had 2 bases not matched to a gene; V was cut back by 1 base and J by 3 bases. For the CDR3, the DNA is TGTGCCAGCAGCTTAGGGACTAGCGGGAGGTTCTACGAGCAGTACTTC. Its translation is CASSLGTSGRFYEQYF.

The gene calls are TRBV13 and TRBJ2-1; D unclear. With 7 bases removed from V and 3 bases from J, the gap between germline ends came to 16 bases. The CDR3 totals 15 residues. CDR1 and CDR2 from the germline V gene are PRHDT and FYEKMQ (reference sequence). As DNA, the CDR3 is TGTGCCAGCACCCGCGCCATATACGACTACAATGAGCAGTTCTTC. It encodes CASTRAIYDYNEQFF.